The 6 T cell receptor beta chains below come from one sample, sequenced in a study of cytomegalovirus exposure and HLA in healthy donors (dated by TCRdb to the late 2010s). The method was the immunoSEQ multiplex PCR assay. The multiplex PCR relied on a mix of 60 forward primers for TCR Vbeta segments and 13 reverse primers for TCR Jbeta segments. As stored in TCRdb, this immuneACCESS dataset retains in-frame rearrangements with V and J assigned. A fraction of the clones does not appear; measured against another copy, unresolved V genes explain less than half of the discrepancy, and the remainder lacks a known reason. Within this sample are fewer than 120,000 clones, with less than 85% of them counted one time only. The ten largest clones capture roughly 13% of the sample. The material sequenced was PBMCs. These receptors originate from a man aged 25 to 40 in good health and CMV-seropositive.

This clone came up once. The chain recombines TRBV29-1 with TRBJ2-3; 10 bases map to TRBD2. The length of the CDR3 is 15 residues. Losses at the gene ends were 7 bases for V and 1 base for J; bases not matched to a gene: 8. Germline CDR1 reads SQVTM; CDR2 reads ANQGSEA. CDR3 sequence: CSGVGLADGTDTQYF. CDR3 DNA sequence: TGCAGCGGCGTCGGACTAGCGGACGGCACAGATACGCAGTATTTT.

This rearrangement joins TRBV28 to TRBJ2-3; 10 bases fit TRBD1. The CDR3 has 14 residues. V was clipped by 5 bases and J by 7 bases; unmatched bases: 6. Germline V gene lookup returns CDR1 MDHEN and CDR2 SYDVKM. CDR3 residues: CASSPSGQGNTQYF. In nucleotides, the CDR3 is TGTGCCAGCAGTCCCTCGGGACAGGGGAATACGCAGTATTTT.

The V call is TRBV7-6, the J call TRBJ2-7; 9 nucleotides line up with TRBD1. Germline CDR1 SGHVS, CDR2 FNYEAQ. The CDR3 is made up of 15 amino acids. V lost 2 bases, J lost 4 bases, and 6 bases stayed unmatched. The CDR3 protein is CASSLTQTGGYEQYF. As DNA, the CDR3 is TGTGCCAGCAGCTTAACCCAGACAGGGGGTTACGAGCAGTACTTC.

The rearrangement joins TRBV5-8 to TRBJ2-1; TRBD2 matches at 7 bases. The CDR3 is made up of 15 amino acids. The V segment lost 2 bases and the J segment 4 bases; nucleotides outside the gene matches: 6. Germline CDR1 SGHTS, CDR2 YDEGEE. The CDR3 loop is CASSFGTTTYNEQFF. The CDR3, as DNA: TGTGCCAGCAGCTTTGGGACTACAACTTACAATGAGCAGTTCTTC. Together with reference TRBV5-8 and TRBJ2-1, the CDR3 gives the full variable domain: EAGVTQSPTHLIKTRGQQATLRCSPISGHTSVYWYQQALGLGLQFLLWYDEGEERNRGNFPPRFSGRQFPNYSSELNVNALELEDSALYLCASSFGTTTYNEQFFGPGTRLTVL.

The chain links TRBV5-4 to TRBJ2-5, with 9 bases that match TRBD2. Trimming took 3 bases from V and 2 from J; bases not matched to a gene: 8. The CDR3 is 16 residues long. Looked up from germline, CDR1 is SGHNT and CDR2 is YYREEE (reference sequence). The CDR3 is CASSSGGGGSQETQYF. For the CDR3, the DNA is TGTGCCAGCAGCTCAGGCGGGGGGGGCAGTCAAGAGACCCAGTACTTC.

This clone was found a few times. This chain connects TRBV9 to TRBJ1-5, with D tentatively TRBD1 (5 bases). CDR3 size: 15 residues. The V gene lost 3 bases and the J gene lost 6 bases, with 16 bases spanning the gap. The germline V gene encodes CDR1 SGDLS and CDR2 YYNGEE. This CDR3 is CASSAEGRVGQPQHF. DNA for the CDR3: TGTGCCAGCAGCGCCGAGGGGAGGGTAGGTCAGCCCCAGCATTTT.